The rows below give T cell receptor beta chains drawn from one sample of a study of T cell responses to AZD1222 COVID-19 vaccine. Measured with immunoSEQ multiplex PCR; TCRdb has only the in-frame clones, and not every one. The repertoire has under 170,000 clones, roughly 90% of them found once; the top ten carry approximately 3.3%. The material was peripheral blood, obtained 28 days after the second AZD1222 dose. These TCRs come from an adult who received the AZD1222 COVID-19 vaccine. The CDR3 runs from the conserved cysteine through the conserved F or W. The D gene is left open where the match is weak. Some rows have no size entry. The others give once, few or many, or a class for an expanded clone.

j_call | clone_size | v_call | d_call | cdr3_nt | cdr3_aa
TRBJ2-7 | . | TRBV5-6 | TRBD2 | TGTGCCAGCAGCTTGTTAGGGAGGGCGGATGACGAGCAGTACTTC | CASSLLGRADDEQYF
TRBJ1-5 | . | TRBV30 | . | TGTGCCTGGAGTTTTGGGCAGGGCAATCAGCCCCAGCATTTT | CAWSFGQGNQPQHF
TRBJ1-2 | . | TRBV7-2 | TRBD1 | TGTGCCAGCAGCTTGGAAACCGGGACAGACTATGGCTACACCTTC | CASSLETGTDYGYTF
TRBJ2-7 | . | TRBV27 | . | TGTGCCAGCAGTTTAAAAGCGTACTCCTACGAGCAGTACTTC | CASSLKAYSYEQYF
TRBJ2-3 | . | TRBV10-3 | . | TGTGCCATCAGTGAGTCTAACGGACTCACAGATACGCAGTATTTT | CAISESNGLTDTQYF
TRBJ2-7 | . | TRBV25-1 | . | TGTGCCAGCAACTCTTTACGTGGGGGACGAGACGAGCAGTACTTC | CASNSLRGGRDEQYF
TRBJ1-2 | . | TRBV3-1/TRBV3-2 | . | TGTGCCAGCAGCCACGTACCACAAGGTGGCTACACCTTC | CASSHVPQGGYTF
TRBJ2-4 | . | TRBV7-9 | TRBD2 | TGTGCCAGCAGCCTCCAGGGTAGCGGGAGGAAAAACATTCAGTACTTC | CASSLQGSGRKNIQYF
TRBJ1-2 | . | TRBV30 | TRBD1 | TGTGCCTGGAGGGTCGACAGGGCGGTAGGCTACACCTTC | CAWRVDRAVGYTF
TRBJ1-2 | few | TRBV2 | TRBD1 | TGTGCCAGCAGTCAAGCCGGGACAGACCACTATGGCTACACCTTC | CASSQAGTDHYGYTF
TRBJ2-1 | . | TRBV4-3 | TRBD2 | TGCGCCAGCAGCCAAGATCGCCGACTAGCGGGTTACAATGAGCAGTTCTTC | CASSQDRRLAGYNEQFF
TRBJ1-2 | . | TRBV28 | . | TGTGCCAGCAGTTTCCATTCTCGAGAGCCCGGCTACACCTTC | CASSFHSREPGYTF
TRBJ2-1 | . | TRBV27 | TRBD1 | TGTGCCAGCGGCTACCTCGGACAGGGGAGCTCCTACAATGAGCAGTTCTTC | CASGYLGQGSSYNEQFF
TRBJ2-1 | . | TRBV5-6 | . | TGTGCCAGCAGCGGGGGGCGGACAGCGACCTACAATGAGCAGTTCTTC | CASSGGRTATYNEQFF
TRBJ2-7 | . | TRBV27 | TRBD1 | TGTGCCAGCAGACGGACAGGGGCAGGCTCCTACGAGCAGTACTTC | CASRRTGAGSYEQYF
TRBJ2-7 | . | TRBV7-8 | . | TGTGCCAGCAGCATCAGACAGGAAAACTACGAGCAGTACTTC | CASSIRQENYEQYF
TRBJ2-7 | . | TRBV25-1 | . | TGTGCCAGCAGTGATTCACCTTTCTCCTACGAGCAGTACTTC | CASSDSPFSYEQYF
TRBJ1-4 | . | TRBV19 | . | TGTGCCAGTAGTACGCCAACTAATGAAAAACTGTTTTTT | CASSTPTNEKLFF
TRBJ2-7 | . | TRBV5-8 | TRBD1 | TGTGCCAGCAACCGGGACAGGGATGCGATAAGGCCGTACTTC | CASNRDRDAIRPYF
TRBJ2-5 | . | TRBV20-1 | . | TGCAGTGCGCCGGGACCAGAGACCCAGTACTTC | CSAPGPETQYF